This record concerns one TCR beta chain sequence. The sample's time point: baseline, week 1 (first vaccination visit). Treatment described: pre-vaccination baseline after standard-of-care therapy. Clones were read by immunoSEQ multiplex PCR, and TCRdb kept only the in-frame ones, dropping some. Among 15,000 to 20,000 clones, around four fifths were seen once, and the ten largest hold 9% to 10%. The CDR3 runs to 13 residues. Germline CDR1 is SNHLY and CDR2 is FYNNEI. V was pared by 8 bases and J by 6 bases, with 14 bases between. The sample is drawn from a study of a mutant IDH1 vaccine in newly diagnosed glioma. About the research overall: Sex among treated patients split approximately 62% male, roughly 38% female; mean age was roughly 40 years. Standard pretreatment was either radiotherapy, temozolomide, or, for most, radiochemotherapy with temozolomide.

This specimen consisted of PBMCs, obtained from a glioma patient treated with radiotherapy, temozolomide or both. The chain employs TRBV2 and TRBJ2-1; D unresolved. This TCR was sampled from a man aged 40-50 years with glioma. DNA for the CDR3: TGTGCCAGCGGAAACAGCTTCGGCAATGAGCAGTTCTTC. It encodes CASGNSFGNEQFF. The full variable domain, with the rest looked up from reference TRBV2 and TRBJ2-1, is EPEVTQTPSHQVTQMGQEVILRCVPISNHLYFYWYRQILGQKVEFLVSFYNNEISEKSEIFDDQFSVERPDGSNFTLKIRSTKLEDSAMYFCASGNSFGNEQFFGPGTRLTVL.